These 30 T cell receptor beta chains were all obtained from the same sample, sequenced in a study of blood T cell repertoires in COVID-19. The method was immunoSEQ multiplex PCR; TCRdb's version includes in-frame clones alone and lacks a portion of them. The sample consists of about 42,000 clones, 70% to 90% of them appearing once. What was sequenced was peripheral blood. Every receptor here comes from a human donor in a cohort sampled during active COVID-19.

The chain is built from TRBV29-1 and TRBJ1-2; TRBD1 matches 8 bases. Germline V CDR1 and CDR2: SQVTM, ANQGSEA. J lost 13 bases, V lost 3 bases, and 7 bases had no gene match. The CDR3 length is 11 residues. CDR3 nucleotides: TGCAGCGTTGATCAAGGGACAGGTATCACCTTC. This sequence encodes CSVDQGTGITF.

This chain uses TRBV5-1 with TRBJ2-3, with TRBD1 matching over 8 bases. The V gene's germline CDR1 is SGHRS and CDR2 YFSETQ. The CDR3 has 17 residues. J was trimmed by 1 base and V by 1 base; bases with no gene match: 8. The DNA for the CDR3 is TGCGCCAGCAGCTTGTCAACACAGGGGGTTGGCACAGATACGCAGTATTTT. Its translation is CASSLSTQGVGTDTQYF.

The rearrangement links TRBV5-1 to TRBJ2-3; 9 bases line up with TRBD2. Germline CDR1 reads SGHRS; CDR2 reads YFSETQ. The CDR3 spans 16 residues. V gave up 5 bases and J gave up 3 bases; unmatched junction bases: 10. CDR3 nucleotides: TGCGCCAGCAGGAACGACGCGGGGGGGCTTACAGATACGCAGTATTTT. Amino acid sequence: CASRNDAGGLTDTQYF.

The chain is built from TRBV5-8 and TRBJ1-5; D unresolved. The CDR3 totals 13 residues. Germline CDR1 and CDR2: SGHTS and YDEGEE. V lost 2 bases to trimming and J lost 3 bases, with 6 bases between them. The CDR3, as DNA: TGTGCCAGCAGCTTTACAGACAATCAGCCCCAGCATTTT. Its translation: CASSFTDNQPQHF.

The chain's CDR3 is CASSLTGGSYNSPLHF. The CDR3 DNA reads TGTGCCAGTAGTCTTACAGGGGGGAGCTATAATTCACCCCTCCACTTT. The chain couples TRBV19 to TRBJ1-6, with 8 bases that match TRBD1. J lost 3 bases, V lost 5 bases, and 6 bases had no gene match. This CDR3 region has 16 residues. Germline V CDR1 and CDR2: LNHDA, SQIVND (reference sequence).

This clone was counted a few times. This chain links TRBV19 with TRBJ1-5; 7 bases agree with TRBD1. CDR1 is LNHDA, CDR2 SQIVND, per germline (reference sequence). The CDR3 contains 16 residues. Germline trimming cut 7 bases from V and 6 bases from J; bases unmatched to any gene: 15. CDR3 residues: CASTPRFRQGSQPQHF. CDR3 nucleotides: TGTGCCAGTACCCCCAGGTTCCGACAGGGATCTCAGCCCCAGCATTTT. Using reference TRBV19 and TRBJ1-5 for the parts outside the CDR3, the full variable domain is DGGITQSPKYLFRKEGQNVTLSCEQNLNHDAMYWYRQDPGQGLRLIYYSQIVNDFQKGDIAEGYSVSREKKESFPLTVTSAQKNPTAFYLCASTPRFRQGSQPQHFGDGTRLSIL.

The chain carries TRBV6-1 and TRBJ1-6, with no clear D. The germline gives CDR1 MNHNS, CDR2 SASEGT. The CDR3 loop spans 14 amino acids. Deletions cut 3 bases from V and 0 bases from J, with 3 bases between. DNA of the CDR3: TGTGCCAGCAGTGAGAGCTCCTATAATTCACCCCTCCACTTT. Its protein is CASSESSYNSPLHF.

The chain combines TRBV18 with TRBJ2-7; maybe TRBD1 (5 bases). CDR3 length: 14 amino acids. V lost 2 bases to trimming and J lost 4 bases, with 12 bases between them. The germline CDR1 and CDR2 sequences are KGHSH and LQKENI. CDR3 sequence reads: CASSPVTANYEQYF. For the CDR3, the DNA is TGTGCCAGCTCACCAGTGACAGCAAATTACGAGCAGTACTTC.

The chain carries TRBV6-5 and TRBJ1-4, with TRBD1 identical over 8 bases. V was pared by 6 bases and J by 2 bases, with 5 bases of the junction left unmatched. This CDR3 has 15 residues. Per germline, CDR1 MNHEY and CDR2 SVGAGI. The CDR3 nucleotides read TGTGCCAGCAGGGAGGGACAGGATACTAATGAAAAACTGTTTTTT. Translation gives CASREGQDTNEKLFF.

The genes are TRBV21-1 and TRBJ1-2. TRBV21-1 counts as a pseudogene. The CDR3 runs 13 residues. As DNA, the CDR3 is TGTGCCCGATGGGGGGAGATTAACTATGGCTACACCTTC. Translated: CARWGEINYGYTF.

CDR3 sequence (DNA): TGTGCCAGCAGGCCGTACAGGGTAAGCTCCTACGAGCAGTACTTC. Amino acids: CASRPYRVSSYEQYF. The rearrangement links TRBV6-5 to TRBJ2-7; a possible D gene is TRBD1 (6 bases). V lost 6 bases, J lost 0 bases, and 15 bases lay in between. The CDR3 is 15 residues long. The V gene's germline CDR1 is MNHEY and CDR2 SVGAGI.

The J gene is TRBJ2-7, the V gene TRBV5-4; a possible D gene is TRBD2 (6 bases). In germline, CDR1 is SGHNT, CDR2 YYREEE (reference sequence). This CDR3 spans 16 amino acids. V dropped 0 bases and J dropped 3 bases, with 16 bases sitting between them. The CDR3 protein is CASSLEGGAGYYEQYF. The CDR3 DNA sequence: TGTGCCAGCAGCTTGGAAGGCGGGGCGGGATACTACGAGCAGTACTTC.

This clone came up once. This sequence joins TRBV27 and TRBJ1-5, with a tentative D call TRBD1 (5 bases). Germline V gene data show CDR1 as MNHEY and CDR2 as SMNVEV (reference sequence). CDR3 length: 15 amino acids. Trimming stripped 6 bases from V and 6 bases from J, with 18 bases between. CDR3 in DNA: TGTGCCAGCAGCCTCGCAGGGTTCTCTAGTCAGCCCCAGCATTTT. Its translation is CASSLAGFSSQPQHF.

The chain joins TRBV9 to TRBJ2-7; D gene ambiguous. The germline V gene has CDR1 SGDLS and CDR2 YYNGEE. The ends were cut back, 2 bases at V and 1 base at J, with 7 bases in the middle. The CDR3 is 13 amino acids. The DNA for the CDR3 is TGTGCCAGCAGCGTTGGCCTGTCCTACGAGCAGTACTTC. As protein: CASSVGLSYEQYF.

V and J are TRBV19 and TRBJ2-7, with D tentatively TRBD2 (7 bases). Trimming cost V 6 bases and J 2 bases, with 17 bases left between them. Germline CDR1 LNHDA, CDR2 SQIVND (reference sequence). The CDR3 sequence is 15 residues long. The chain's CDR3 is CASSAGGGRAYEQYF. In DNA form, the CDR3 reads TGTGCCAGTAGCGCAGGCGGGGGCAGAGCCTACGAGCAGTACTTC.

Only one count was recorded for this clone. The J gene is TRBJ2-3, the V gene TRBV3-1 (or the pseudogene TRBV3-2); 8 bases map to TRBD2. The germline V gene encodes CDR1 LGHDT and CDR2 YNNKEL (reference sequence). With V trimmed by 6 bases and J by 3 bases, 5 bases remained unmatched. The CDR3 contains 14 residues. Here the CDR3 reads CASSPGLATDTQYF. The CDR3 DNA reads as TGTGCCAGCAGTCCCGGACTAGCTACAGATACGCAGTATTTT.

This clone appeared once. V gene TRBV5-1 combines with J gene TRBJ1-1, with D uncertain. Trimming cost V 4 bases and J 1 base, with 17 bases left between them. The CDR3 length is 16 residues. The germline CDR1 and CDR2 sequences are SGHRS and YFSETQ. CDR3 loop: CASSPPIGGRNTEAFF. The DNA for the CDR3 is TGCGCCAGCAGCCCACCTATAGGCGGGAGGAACACTGAAGCTTTCTTT. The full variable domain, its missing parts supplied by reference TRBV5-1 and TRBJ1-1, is KAGVTQTPRYLIKTRGQQVTLSCSPISGHRSVSWYQQTPGQGLQFLFEYFSETQRNKGNFPGRFSGRQFSNSRSEMNVSTLELGDSALYLCASSPPIGGRNTEAFFGQGTRLTVV.

The chain's CDR3 is CASSSWGQGWGEQFF. The CDR3 nucleotides read TGTGCCAGCAGCTCGTGGGGACAGGGATGGGGTGAGCAGTTCTTC. This chain joins TRBV7-8 and TRBJ2-1, with 9 bases lining up with TRBD1. The CDR3 spans 15 residues. The ends lost 4 bases at V and 9 bases at J; junction bases unmatched: 10. From germline, CDR1 is SGHVS and CDR2 FQNEAQ.

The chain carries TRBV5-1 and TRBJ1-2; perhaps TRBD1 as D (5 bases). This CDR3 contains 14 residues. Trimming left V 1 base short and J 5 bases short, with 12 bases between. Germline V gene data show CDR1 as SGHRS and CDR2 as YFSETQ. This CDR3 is CASSLTGGKYGYTF. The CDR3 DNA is TGCGCCAGCAGCTTGACCGGGGGAAAATATGGCTACACCTTC.

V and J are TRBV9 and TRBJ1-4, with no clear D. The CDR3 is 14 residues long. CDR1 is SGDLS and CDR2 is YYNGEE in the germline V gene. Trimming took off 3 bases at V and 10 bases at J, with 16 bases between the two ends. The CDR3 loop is CASSEVPEVGKLFF. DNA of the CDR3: TGTGCCAGCAGCGAGGTCCCTGAGGTGGGAAAACTGTTTTTT.

The CDR3 sequence: CASSFGGAGELFF. The CDR3 DNA sequence: TGTGCCAGCAGCTTTGGAGGCGCCGGGGAGCTGTTTTTT. The chain carries TRBV7-3 and TRBJ2-2; D possibly corresponds to TRBD2 (5 bases). Trimming left V 3 bases short and J 6 bases short, with 8 bases between. The CDR3 consists of 13 residues. Germline CDR1 SGHTA, CDR2 FQGTGA. Supplemented by reference TRBV7-3 and TRBJ2-2, the full variable domain reads GAGVSQTPSNKVTEKGKYVELRCDPISGHTALYWYRQSLGQGPEFLIYFQGTGAADDSGLPNDRFFAVRPEGSVSTLKIQRTERGDSAVYLCASSFGGAGELFFGEGSRLTVL.

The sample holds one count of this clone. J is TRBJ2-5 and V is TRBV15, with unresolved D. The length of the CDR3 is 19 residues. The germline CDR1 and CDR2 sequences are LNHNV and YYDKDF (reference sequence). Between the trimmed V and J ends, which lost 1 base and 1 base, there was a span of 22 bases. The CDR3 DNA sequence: TGTGCCACCAGCAGAGTGTCGGCAGGCACACCGATAGGCCAAGAGACCCAGTACTTC. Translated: CATSRVSAGTPIGQETQYF.

The CDR3 bases are TGTGCCAGCAGCTCCCCTCTAGGACTAGCGGGGGGAAGCTCCTACAATGAGCAGTTCTTC. Encoded protein: CASSSPLGLAGGSSYNEQFF. The rearrangement links TRBV7-3 to TRBJ2-1, with TRBD2 matching over 14 bases. Germline V CDR1 and CDR2: SGHTA, FQGTGA. This CDR3 region has 20 residues. Trimming at V came to 4 bases and at J to 0 bases, leaving 11 bases not matched to a gene.

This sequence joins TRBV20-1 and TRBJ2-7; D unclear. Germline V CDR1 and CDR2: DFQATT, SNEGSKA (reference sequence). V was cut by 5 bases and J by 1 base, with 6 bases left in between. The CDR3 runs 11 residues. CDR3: CSAFNSYEQYF. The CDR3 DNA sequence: TGCAGTGCTTTTAATTCCTACGAGCAGTACTTC.

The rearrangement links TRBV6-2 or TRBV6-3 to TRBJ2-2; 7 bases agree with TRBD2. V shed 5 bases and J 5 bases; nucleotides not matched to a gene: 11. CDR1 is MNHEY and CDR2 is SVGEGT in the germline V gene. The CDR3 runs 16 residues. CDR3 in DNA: TGTGCCAGCAGTAGTTCACTCTGGGGGGGAACCGGGGAGCTGTTTTTT. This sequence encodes CASSSSLWGGTGELFF.

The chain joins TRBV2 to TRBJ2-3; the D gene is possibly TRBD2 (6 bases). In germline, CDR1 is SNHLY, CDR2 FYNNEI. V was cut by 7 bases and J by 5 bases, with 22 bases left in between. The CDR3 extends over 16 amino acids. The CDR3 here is CASNPQPGTRKDTQYF. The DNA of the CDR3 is TGTGCCAGCAACCCACAACCCGGGACTCGAAAAGATACGCAGTATTTT.

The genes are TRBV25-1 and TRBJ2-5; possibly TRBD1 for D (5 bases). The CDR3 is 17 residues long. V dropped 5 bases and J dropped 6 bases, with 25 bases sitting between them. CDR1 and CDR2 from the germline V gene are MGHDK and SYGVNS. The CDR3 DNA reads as TGTGCCAGCAGTTCCCTTGGAGACAGCGCTTTTCGAAAGACCCAGTACTTC. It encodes CASSSLGDSAFRKTQYF.

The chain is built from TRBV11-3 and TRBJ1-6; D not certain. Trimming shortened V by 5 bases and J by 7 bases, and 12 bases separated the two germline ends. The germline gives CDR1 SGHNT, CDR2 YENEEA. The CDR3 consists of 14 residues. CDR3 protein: CASSARGTNSPLHF. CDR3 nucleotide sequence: TGTGCCAGCAGCGCCCGGGGAACCAATTCACCCCTCCACTTT.

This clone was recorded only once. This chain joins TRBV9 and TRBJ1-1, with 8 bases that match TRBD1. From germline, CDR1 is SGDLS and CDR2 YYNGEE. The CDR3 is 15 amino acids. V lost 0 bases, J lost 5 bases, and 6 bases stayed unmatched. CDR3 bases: TGTGCCAGCAGCGTAGGCGGACAGGGAGGGACTGAAGCTTTCTTT. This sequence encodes CASSVGGQGGTEAFF.

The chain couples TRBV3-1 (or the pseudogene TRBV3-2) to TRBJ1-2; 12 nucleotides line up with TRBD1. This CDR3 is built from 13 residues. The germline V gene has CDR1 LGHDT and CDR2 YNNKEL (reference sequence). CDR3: CAATGTGGSGYTF. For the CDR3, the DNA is TGTGCGGCGACCGGGACAGGGGGCTCTGGCTACACCTTC.